This T cell receptor (beta chain) was found in a study of pediatric ulcerative colitis. Whole-study results and caveats: A couple of rectal clonotypes were found only in ulcerative colitis patients, all of them. Repertoires came from total lymphocyte DNA, not specific subsets. Clonal expansions reduced rectal repertoire diversity in acute severe colitis.

Up to 500,000 reads were sequenced per sample. Measured with immunoSEQ multiplex PCR; TCRdb has only the in-frame clones, and not every one. The table lists 30,000 to 40,000 clones, 82% of them singletons. This CDR3 spans 13 amino acids. Trimming stripped 11 bases from V and 4 bases from J, with 17 bases between. In regard to this clone: Its antigen is currently unknown.

The specimen sequenced was blood. The gene calls are TRBV23-1 and TRBJ1-2; possibly TRBD1 for D (6 bases). TRBV23-1 is designated an ORF whose function remains uncertain. The sequence derives from a boy under 18 with severe ulcerative colitis. The CDR3 nucleotides are TGCGCCCTCCCGGAACAGGGACTCTATGGCTACACCTTC. As protein: CALPEQGLYGYTF.